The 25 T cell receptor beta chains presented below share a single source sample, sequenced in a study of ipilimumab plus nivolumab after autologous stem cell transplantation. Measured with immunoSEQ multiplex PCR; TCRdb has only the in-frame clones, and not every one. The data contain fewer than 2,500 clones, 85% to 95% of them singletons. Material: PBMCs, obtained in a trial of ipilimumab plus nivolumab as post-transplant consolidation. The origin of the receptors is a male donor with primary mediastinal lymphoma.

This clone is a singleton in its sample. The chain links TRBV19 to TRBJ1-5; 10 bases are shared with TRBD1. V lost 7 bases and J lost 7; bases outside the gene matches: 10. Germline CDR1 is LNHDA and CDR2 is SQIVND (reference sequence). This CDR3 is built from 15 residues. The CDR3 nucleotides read TGTGCCAGTACCCCTAGGACAGGGGGGTACCAGCCCCAGCATTTT. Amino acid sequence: CASTPRTGGYQPQHF.

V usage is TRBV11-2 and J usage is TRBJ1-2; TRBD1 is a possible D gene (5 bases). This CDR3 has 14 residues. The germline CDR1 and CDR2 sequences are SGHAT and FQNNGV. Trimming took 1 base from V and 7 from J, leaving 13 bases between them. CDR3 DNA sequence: TGTGCCAGCAGCTTAGTCCCCCAGGGAGGTGGCTACACCTTC. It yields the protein CASSLVPQGGGYTF. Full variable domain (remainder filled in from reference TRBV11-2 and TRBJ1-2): EAGVAQSPRYKIIEKRQSVAFWCNPISGHATLYWYQQILGQGPKLLIQFQNNGVVDDSQLPKDRFSAERLKGVDSTLKIQPAKLEDSAVYLCASSLVPQGGGYTFGSGTRLTVV.

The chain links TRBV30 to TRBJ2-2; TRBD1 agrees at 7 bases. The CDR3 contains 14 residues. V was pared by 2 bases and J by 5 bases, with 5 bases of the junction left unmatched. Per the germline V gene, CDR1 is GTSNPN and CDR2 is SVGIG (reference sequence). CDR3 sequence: CAWSKGTETGELFF. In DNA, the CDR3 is TGTGCCTGGAGTAAGGGGACAGAAACCGGGGAGCTGTTTTTT.

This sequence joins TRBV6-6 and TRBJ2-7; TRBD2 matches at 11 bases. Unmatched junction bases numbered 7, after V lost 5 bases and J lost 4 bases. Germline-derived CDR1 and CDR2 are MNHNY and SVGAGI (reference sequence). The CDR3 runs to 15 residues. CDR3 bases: TGTGCCAGCAGTCCCTTTAGCGGGGGGGCGTACGAGCAGTACTTC. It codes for CASSPFSGGAYEQYF.

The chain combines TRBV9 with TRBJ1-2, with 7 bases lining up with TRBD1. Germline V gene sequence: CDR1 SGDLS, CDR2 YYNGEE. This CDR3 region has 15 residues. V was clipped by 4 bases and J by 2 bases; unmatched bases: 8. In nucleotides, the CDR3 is TGTGCCAGCAGCCCCGAGACAGGGAACAACTATGGCTACACCTTC. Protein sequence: CASSPETGNNYGYTF.

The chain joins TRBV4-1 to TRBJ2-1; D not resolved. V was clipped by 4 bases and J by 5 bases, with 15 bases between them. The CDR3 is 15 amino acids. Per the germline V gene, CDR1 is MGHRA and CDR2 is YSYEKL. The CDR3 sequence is CASSLDPGWDNEQFF. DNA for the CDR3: TGCGCCAGCAGCCTCGACCCCGGTTGGGACAATGAGCAGTTCTTC.

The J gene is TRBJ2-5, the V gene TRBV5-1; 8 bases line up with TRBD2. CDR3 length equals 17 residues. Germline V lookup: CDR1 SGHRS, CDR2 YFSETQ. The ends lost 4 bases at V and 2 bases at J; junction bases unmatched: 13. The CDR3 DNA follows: TGCGCCAGCAGCCAAACCCCCTACCGGGAGGGACAAGAGACCCAGTACTTC. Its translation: CASSQTPYREGQETQYF.

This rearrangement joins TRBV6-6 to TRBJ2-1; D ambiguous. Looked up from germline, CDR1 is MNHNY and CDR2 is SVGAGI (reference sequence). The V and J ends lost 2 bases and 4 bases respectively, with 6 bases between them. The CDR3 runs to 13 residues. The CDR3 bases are TGTGCCAGCAGTTACAGAGGTTACAATGAGCAGTTCTTC. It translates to CASSYRGYNEQFF.

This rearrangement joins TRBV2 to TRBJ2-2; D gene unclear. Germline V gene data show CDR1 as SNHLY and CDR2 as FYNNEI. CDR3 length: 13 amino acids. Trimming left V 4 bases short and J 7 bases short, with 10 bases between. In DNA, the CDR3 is TGTGCCAGCAGTGTGAAGTGGGACGGGGAGCTGTTTTTT. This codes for CASSVKWDGELFF.

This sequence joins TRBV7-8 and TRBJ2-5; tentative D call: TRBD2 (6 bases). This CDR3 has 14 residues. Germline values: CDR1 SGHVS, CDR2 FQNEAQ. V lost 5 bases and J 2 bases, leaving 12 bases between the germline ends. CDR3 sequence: CASSPGGAQETQYF. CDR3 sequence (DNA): TGTGCCAGCAGCCCCGGCGGGGCGCAAGAGACCCAGTACTTC.

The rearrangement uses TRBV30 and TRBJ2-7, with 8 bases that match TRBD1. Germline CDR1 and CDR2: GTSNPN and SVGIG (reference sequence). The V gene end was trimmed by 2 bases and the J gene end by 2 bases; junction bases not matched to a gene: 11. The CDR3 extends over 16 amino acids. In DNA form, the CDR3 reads TGTGCCTGGAGTCATAGAGGACAGGGCAAACCCTACGAGCAGTACTTC. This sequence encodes CAWSHRGQGKPYEQYF.

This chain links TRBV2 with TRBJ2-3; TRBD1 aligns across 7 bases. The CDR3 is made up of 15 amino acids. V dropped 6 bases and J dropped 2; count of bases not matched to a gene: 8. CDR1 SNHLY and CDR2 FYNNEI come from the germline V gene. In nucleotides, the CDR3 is TGTGCCAGCAGGCCACAGGGGCACAACACAGATACGCAGTATTTT. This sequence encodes CASRPQGHNTDTQYF.

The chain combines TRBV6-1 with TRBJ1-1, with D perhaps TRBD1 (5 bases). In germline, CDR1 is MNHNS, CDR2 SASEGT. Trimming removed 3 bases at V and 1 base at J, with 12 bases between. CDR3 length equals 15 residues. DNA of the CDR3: TGTGCCAGCAGTGACAGGGCAACGGAGAACACTGAAGCTTTCTTT. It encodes CASSDRATENTEAFF.

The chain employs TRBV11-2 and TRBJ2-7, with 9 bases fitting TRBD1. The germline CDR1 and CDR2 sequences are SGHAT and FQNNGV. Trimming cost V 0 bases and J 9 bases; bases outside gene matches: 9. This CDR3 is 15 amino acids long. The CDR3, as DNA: TGTGCCAGCAGCTTAGATCCGGGACAGGGAGAAGGGCAGTACTTC. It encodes CASSLDPGQGEGQYF.

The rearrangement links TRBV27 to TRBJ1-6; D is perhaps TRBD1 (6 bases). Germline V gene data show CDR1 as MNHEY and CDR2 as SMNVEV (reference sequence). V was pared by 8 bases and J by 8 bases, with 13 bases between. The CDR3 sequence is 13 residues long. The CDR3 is CASGMTGHSPLHF. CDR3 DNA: TGTGCCAGCGGGATGACAGGACATTCACCCCTCCACTTT.

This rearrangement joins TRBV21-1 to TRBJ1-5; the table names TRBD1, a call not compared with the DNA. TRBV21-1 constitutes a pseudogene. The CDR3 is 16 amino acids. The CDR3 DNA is TGTGCCAGCACCCGGACAGGGTGTCGGGTAAATCAGCCCCAGCATTTT. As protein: CASTRTGCRVNQPQHF.

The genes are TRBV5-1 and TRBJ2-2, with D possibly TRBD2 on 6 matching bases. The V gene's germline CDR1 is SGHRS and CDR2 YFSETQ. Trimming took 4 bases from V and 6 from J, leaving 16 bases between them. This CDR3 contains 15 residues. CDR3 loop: CASSEILGEAGELFF. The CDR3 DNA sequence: TGCGCCAGCAGCGAAATACTAGGGGAGGCCGGGGAGCTGTTTTTT.

CDR3 in amino acids: CASSPGGRYLYNEQFF. CDR3 nucleotides: TGCGCCAGCAGCCCTGGAGGGCGCTACCTATACAATGAGCAGTTCTTC. This chain joins TRBV4-1 and TRBJ2-1, with D possibly being TRBD2 (6 bases). This CDR3 has 16 residues. Germline-derived CDR1 and CDR2 are MGHRA and YSYEKL. The V gene lost 4 bases and the J gene lost 4 bases, with 17 bases spanning the gap.

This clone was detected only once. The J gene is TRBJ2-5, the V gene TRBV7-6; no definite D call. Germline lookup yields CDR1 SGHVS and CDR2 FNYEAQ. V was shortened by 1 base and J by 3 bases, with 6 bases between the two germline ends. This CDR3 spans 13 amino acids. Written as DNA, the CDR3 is TGTGCCAGCAGCTTAGACAGAAAAGAGACCCAGTACTTC. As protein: CASSLDRKETQYF.

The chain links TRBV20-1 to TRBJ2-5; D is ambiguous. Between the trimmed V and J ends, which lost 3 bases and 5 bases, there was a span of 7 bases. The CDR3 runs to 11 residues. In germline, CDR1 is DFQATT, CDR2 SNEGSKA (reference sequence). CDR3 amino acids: CSASWRETQYF. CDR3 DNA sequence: TGCAGTGCTAGTTGGCGGGAGACCCAGTACTTC.

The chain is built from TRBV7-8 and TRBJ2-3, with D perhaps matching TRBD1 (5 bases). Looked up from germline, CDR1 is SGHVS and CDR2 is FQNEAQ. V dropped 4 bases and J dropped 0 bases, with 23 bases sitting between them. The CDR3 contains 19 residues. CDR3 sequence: CASSSHLIPRQFSTDTQYF. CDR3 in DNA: TGTGCCAGCAGCTCGCATCTCATTCCTCGACAGTTCAGCACAGATACGCAGTATTTT.

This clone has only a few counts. CDR3 DNA: TGTGCCAGCAGCTTGGCCTTCAGGGGGCGATCGACCGGGGAGCTGTTTTTT. Translated: CASSLAFRGRSTGELFF. The chain has TRBV5-6 and TRBJ2-2; 8 bases agree with TRBD1. The CDR3 extends over 17 amino acids. Trimming removed 0 bases from V and 5 bases from J; junction bases left unmatched: 9. The germline gives CDR1 SGHDT, CDR2 YYEEEE. The full variable domain, with the rest looked up from reference TRBV5-6 and TRBJ2-2, is DAGVTQSPTHLIKTRGQQVTLRCSPKSGHDTVSWYQQALGQGPQFIFQYYEEEERQRGNFPDRFSGHQFPNYSSELNVNALLLGDSALYLCASSLAFRGRSTGELFFGEGSRLTVL.

This CDR3 is CAWRDLGGIQETQYF. In nucleotides, the CDR3 is TGTGCCTGGAGAGACCTCGGGGGTATCCAAGAGACCCAGTACTTC. The J gene is TRBJ2-5, the V gene TRBV30; tentative D call: TRBD2 (6 bases). Germline V gene lookup returns CDR1 GTSNPN and CDR2 SVGIG (reference sequence). V lost 3 bases to trimming and J lost 1 base, with 15 bases between them. The CDR3 consists of 15 residues.

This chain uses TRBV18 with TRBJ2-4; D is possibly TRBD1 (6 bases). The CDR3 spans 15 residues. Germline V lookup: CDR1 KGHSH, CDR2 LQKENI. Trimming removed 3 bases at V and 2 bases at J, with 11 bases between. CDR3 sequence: CASSPQGRTKNIQYF. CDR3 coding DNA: TGTGCCAGCTCACCCCAGGGGAGAACCAAAAACATTCAGTACTTC.

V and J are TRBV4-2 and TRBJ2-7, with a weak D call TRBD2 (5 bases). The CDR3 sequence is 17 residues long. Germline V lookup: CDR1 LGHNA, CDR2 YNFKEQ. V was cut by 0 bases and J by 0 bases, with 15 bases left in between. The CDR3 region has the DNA TGTGCCAGCAGCCAAGAGTGGGGTAGCGTAAGCTCCTACGAGCAGTACTTC. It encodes CASSQEWGSVSSYEQYF.